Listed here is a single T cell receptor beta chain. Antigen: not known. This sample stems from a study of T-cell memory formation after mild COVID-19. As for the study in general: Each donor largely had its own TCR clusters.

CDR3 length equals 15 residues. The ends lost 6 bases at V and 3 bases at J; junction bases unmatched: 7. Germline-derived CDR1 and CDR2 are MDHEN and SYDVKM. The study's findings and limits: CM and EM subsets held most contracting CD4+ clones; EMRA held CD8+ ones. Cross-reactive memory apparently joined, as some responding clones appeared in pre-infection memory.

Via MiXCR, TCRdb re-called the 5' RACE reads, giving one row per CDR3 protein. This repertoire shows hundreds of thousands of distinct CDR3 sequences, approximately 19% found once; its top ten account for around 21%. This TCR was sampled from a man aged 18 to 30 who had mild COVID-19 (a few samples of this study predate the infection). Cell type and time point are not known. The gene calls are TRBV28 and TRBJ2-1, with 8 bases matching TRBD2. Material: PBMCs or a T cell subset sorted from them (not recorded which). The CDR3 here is CASSMIAGIYNEQFF. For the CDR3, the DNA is TGTGCCAGCAGCATGATAGCGGGGATCTACAATGAGCAGTTCTTC. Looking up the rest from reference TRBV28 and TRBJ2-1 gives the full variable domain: DVKVTQSSRYLVKRTGEKVFLECVQDMDHENMFWYRQDPGLGLRLIYFSYDVKMKEKGDIPEGYSVSREKKERFSLILESASTNQTSMYLCASSMIAGIYNEQFFGPGTRLTVL.